Described below is a single T cell receptor (beta chain) sequence and its context. Noted treatment: randomized to nivolumab then ipilimumab (arm A) or the reverse (arm B). Live CD3+CD8+ CD19− CD56− cells were sorted from PBMCs. The table came from immunoSEQ multiplex PCR; TCRdb's copy has only in-frame clones and leaves some out. The sample lists tens of thousands of clones; more than 75% were seen once. This entry is derived from a study of sequential checkpoint blockade in melanoma. Study at large: First-line arms were nivolumab then ipilimumab, or the reverse, randomized 1:1. After both sequences, patients received maintenance nivolumab.

With V trimmed by 6 bases and J by 9 bases, 11 bases remained unmatched. The CDR3 runs to 15 residues. Germline V CDR1 and CDR2: SGHTA, FQGNSA. V usage is TRBV7-2 and J usage is TRBJ2-5; TRBD2 matches 12 bases. This receptor was taken from a human donor with melanoma. Sample: CD8+ T cells sorted from blood (inferred from file names), taken from a patient given nivolumab and ipilimumab in sequence. The CDR3 loop reads CASRPGTSGPSAQYF. The CDR3 DNA reads as TGTGCCAGCAGGCCCGGGACTAGCGGGCCGTCGGCCCAGTACTTC.